The 20 T cell receptor beta chains reported below all come from one sample, sequenced in a study of metastatic and nonmetastatic thyroid tumors. Prior to thyroid surgery, none of the patients had received any treatment. TCRdb re-called the PCR reads via MiXCR. This sample has tens of thousands of clones, with around 10% found just once. Sequenced material: blood. The receptors originated from a female donor with papillary thyroid cancer or a benign thyroid nodule (not recorded which). Some clones in this sample may be carry-over from other donors' samples.

CDR3 protein: CSAREKGDSPLHF. CDR3 DNA sequence: TGCAGTGCTAGAGAAAAAGGGGATTCACCCCTCCACTTT. The rearrangement joins TRBV20-1 to TRBJ1-6, with D perhaps TRBD1 (5 bases). The length of the CDR3 is 13 residues. The V gene's germline CDR1 is DFQATT and CDR2 SNEGSKA (reference sequence). V was trimmed by 0 bases and J by 8 bases, leaving 8 bases between them.

Many counts were recorded for this clone. The chain recombines TRBV7-9 with TRBJ1-6, with D possibly matching TRBD1 (5 bases). The CDR3 covers 14 residues. The germline V gene has CDR1 SEHNR and CDR2 FQNEAQ (reference sequence). V was pared by 1 base and J by 10 bases, with 11 bases between. CDR3 amino acids: CASSLVTGDSPLHF. CDR3 coding DNA: TGTGCCAGCAGCTTAGTAACGGGGGACTCACCCCTCCACTTT.

This clone was recorded many times. The chain couples TRBV14 to TRBJ2-5, with 9 bases aligning to TRBD1. The CDR3 totals 18 residues. Germline assignment: CDR1 SGHDN and CDR2 FVKESK. Trimming took 3 bases from V and 5 from J; bases not matched to a gene: 16. The DNA of the CDR3 is TGTGCCAGCAGCCATCAAGAGGACGTCTACAGGGGGCCGGAGACCCAGTACTTC. Residues: CASSHQEDVYRGPETQYF.

The V call is TRBV6-1, the J call TRBJ1-1; the match to TRBD1 covers 7 bases. After removal of 7 bases from V and 5 bases from J, the junction contained 7 bases not matched to a gene. The CDR3 sequence is 13 residues long. Germline values: CDR1 MNHNS, CDR2 SASEGT. The CDR3 sequence: CASTGTVWTEAFF. CDR3 in DNA: TGTGCCAGCACTGGGACAGTCTGGACTGAAGCTTTCTTT.

This clone has ten or more counts. The chain joins TRBV5-1 to TRBJ2-5; D is unresolved. V lost 4 bases and J 4 bases, leaving 5 bases between the germline ends. This CDR3 is built from 11 residues. The V gene's germline CDR1 is SGHRS and CDR2 YFSETQ. As DNA, the CDR3 is TGCGCCAGCAGCCTAAGAGAGACCCAGTACTTC. Translation gives CASSLRETQYF.

The table lists this clone with many counts. A much larger clonotype is one base distant, so this may be a read error. At the DNA level, this CDR3 is encoded by other sequences in the same sample as well. The genes are TRBV12-3 or TRBV12-4 and TRBJ2-3; D is ambiguous. V lost 3 bases and J lost 1, with 5 bases in between. CDR3 length: 13 residues. Written as DNA, the CDR3 is TGTGCCAGCAGTTTCCTAGGCACAGATACGCAGTATTTT. This codes for CASSFLGTDTQYF.

The chain links TRBV7-2 to TRBJ1-4; no clear D gene. Germline CDR1 reads SGHTA; CDR2 reads FQGNSA. This CDR3 is 14 amino acids long. The V gene lost 1 base and the J gene lost 5 bases, with 8 bases spanning the gap. The CDR3 is CASSLGPLNEKLFF. DNA of the CDR3: TGTGCCAGCAGCTTAGGGCCTCTGAATGAAAAACTGTTTTTT. Full variable domain (outside the CDR3, taken from reference TRBV7-2 and TRBJ1-4): GAGVSQSPSNKVTEKGKDVELRCDPISGHTALYWYRQSLGQGLEFLIYFQGNSAPDKSGLPSDRFSAERTGGSVSTLTIQRTQQEDSAVYLCASSLGPLNEKLFFGSGTQLSVL.

This clone was detected many times. One junction end does not reproduce the germline sequence, and a read error may be involved. The chain is built from TRBV6-1 and TRBJ2-6; D perhaps matches TRBD1 (6 bases). The CDR3 is made up of 18 amino acids. Germline lookup yields CDR1 MNHNS and CDR2 SASEGT. CDR3 region: CASSAQQGRASGTNVLTF. The CDR3 nucleotides read TGTGCCAGCAGTGCCCAACAGGGAAGAGCCTCTGGGACCAACGTCCTGACTTTC.

The CDR3 sequence is CASSSPSGTGDSPLHF. In nucleotides, the CDR3 is TGTGCCAGCAGTTCCCCGTCGGGGACAGGGGATTCACCCCTCCACTTT. The chain couples TRBV28 to TRBJ1-6, with 10 bases fitting TRBD1. J lost 8 bases, V lost 4 bases, and 8 bases had no gene match. CDR3 size: 16 residues. The germline V gene encodes CDR1 MDHEN and CDR2 SYDVKM.

This clone was observed many times. This chain links TRBV29-1 with TRBJ2-1; D unresolved. This CDR3 region has 12 residues. Germline V gives CDR1 SQVTM, CDR2 ANQGSEA. The ends were cut back, 3 bases at V and 4 bases at J, with 7 bases in the middle. The CDR3 here is CSVESAYNEQFF. The CDR3 coding sequence is TGCAGCGTTGAGTCCGCTTACAATGAGCAGTTCTTC.

This clone showed up many times. The chain employs TRBV4-2 and TRBJ1-2; D not certain. Germline CDR1 and CDR2: LGHNA and YNFKEQ. Trimming took 0 bases from V and 4 from J, leaving 12 bases between them. The CDR3 is 15 residues long. The CDR3 region is CASSQDGLRPYGYTF. CDR3 nucleotide sequence: TGTGCCAGCAGCCAAGATGGGCTTCGCCCCTATGGCTACACCTTC.

This clone was picked up many times. Other nucleotide sequences in the sample specify the same CDR3. The chain joins TRBV7-2 to TRBJ1-1; D is ambiguous. The germline gives CDR1 SGHTA, CDR2 FQGNSA. This CDR3 is built from 12 residues. V lost 5 bases and J lost 3, with 7 bases in between. This chain's CDR3 is CASSLEYTEAFF. The CDR3 region has the DNA TGTGCCAGCAGCCTAGAGTACACTGAAGCTTTCTTT. Full variable domain (outside the CDR3, taken from reference TRBV7-2 and TRBJ1-1): GAGVSQSPSNKVTEKGKDVELRCDPISGHTALYWYRQSLGQGLEFLIYFQGNSAPDKSGLPSDRFSAERTGGSVSTLTIQRTQQEDSAVYLCASSLEYTEAFFGQGTRLTVV.

This clone was picked up many times. The J gene is TRBJ1-1, the V gene TRBV6-1, with 8 bases matching TRBD1. With 6 bases clipped from V and 0 bases from J, the junction kept 3 bases outside the gene matches. In germline, CDR1 is MNHNS, CDR2 SASEGT. The CDR3 runs to 14 residues. The CDR3 DNA reads TGTGCCAGCAGACAGGACAGGGTGAACACTGAAGCTTTCTTT. As protein: CASRQDRVNTEAFF.

There are many counts of this clone. The CDR3 DNA sequence: TGTGCCAGCAGTCCCCACGCGGGGGGGGGGACTAGCACAGATACGCAGTATTTT. Translating gives CASSPHAGGGTSTDTQYF. V usage is TRBV28 and J usage is TRBJ2-3; 9 nucleotides match TRBD2. This CDR3 is built from 18 residues. Germline V gene data show CDR1 as MDHEN and CDR2 as SYDVKM. V was pared by 5 bases and J by 0 bases, with 12 bases of the junction left unmatched.

This clone was detected many times. This chain links TRBV19 with TRBJ2-1; D gene unclear. Per germline, CDR1 LNHDA and CDR2 SQIVND (reference sequence). The CDR3 runs to 12 residues. V was clipped by 6 bases and J by 8 bases, with 11 bases between them. The CDR3 sequence: CASSGVGYEQFF. Here the CDR3 DNA reads TGTGCCAGTAGCGGCGTCGGGTATGAGCAGTTCTTC.

The rearrangement links TRBV11-3 to TRBJ2-2; 7 bases are a match to TRBD2. The V gene's germline CDR1 is SGHNT and CDR2 YENEEA. The trim removed 4 bases at V and 5 bases at J, leaving 7 bases unmatched. CDR3 size: 15 residues. For the CDR3, the DNA is TGTGCCAGCAGCTGGACGTCGGGGGGAACCGGGGAGCTGTTTTTT. This gives the protein CASSWTSGGTGELFF.

This clone was seen more than once but under ten times. The rearrangement links TRBV7-3 to TRBJ2-7, with TRBD1 as a possible D gene (6 bases). The J call may be in error: the DNA end matches TRBJ2-5 better. This CDR3 comprises 14 residues. Per the germline V gene, CDR1 is SGHTA and CDR2 is FQGTGA. For the CDR3, the DNA is TGTGCCAGCAGCCAACAGGGATGTCAAGAGACCCAGTACTTC. Its protein is CASSQQGCQETQYF.

This clone occurred many times. Given a much more abundant clone one base away, this may be a read error. At the DNA level, this CDR3 is encoded by other sequences in the same sample as well. The V and J genes are TRBV19 and TRBJ2-7; D is undetermined. The CDR3 sequence is 15 residues long. Germline-derived CDR1 and CDR2 are LNHDA and SQIVND (reference sequence). DNA of the CDR3: TGTGCCAGTAGCATAGACGGTAGAGGATCCTACGAGCAGTACTTC. It codes for CASSIDGRGSYEQYF.

The table lists this clone with many counts. V usage is TRBV20-1 and J usage is TRBJ2-1; 7 bases match TRBD2. This CDR3 has 15 residues. Germline assignment: CDR1 DFQATT and CDR2 SNEGSKA (reference sequence). Unmatched junction bases numbered 11, after V lost 7 bases and J lost 2 bases. CDR3 sequence: CSGRPRGLAYNEQFF. Here the CDR3 DNA reads TGCAGTGGTCGACCGCGGGGGTTGGCCTACAATGAGCAGTTCTTC.

As for this clone: A junction boundary mismatches the germline segment, possibly from a read error. V gene TRBV20-1 combines with J gene TRBJ2-6; D may be TRBD2 (6 bases). The CDR3 is 18 residues long. Germline lookup yields CDR1 DFQATT and CDR2 SNEGSKA (reference sequence). The CDR3 reads CSARGGLGWDSGASVLTF. CDR3 nucleotides: TGCAGTGCTAGGGGCGGTTTGGGTTGGGACTCTGGGGCCAGCGTCCTGACTTTC.